This TCR beta chain was sequenced during a study of Tregs in tolerant kidney transplant recipients. The repertoire was sequenced with immunoSEQ multiplex PCR; TCRdb's copy has only in-frame clones and lacks some. The sample records some 69,000 clones, around 84% being singletons. The CDR3 extends over 14 amino acids. V was clipped by 2 bases and J by 8 bases; unmatched bases: 5. Looked up from germline, CDR1 is LGHNT and CDR2 is FRNRAP. The clonotype was recovered from a human donor in good health. V and J are TRBV12-5 and TRBJ2-1; 8 nucleotides agree with TRBD2. Source material: CD4+ T cells from blood. This CDR3 is CASGLSGRSHEQFF. In DNA, the CDR3 is TGTGCTAGTGGTTTGAGCGGGAGATCCCATGAGCAGTTCTTC.